The 25 T cell receptor beta chains presented below share a single source sample, sequenced in a study of T cell responses to AZD1222 COVID-19 vaccine. The protocol was immunoSEQ multiplex PCR, while the TCRdb copy is restricted to in-frame clones and leaves out a portion. The sample shows about 140,000 clones, approximately 89% of them seen only once. Material: peripheral blood, obtained 28 days after the second AZD1222 dose. Source of these receptors: an adult who received the AZD1222 COVID-19 vaccine.

CDR3 region: CASSYLGLARGEQFF. CDR3 nucleotides: TGTGCCAGCAGTTACTTGGGACTAGCGCGCGGTGAGCAGTTCTTC. J is TRBJ2-1 and V is TRBV6-2 or TRBV6-3, with 10 bases fitting TRBD2. The J segment lost 9 bases and the V segment lost 1 base, leaving 6 bases of the junction unmatched. This CDR3 contains 15 residues. CDR1 is MNHEY and CDR2 is SVGEGT in the germline V gene.

This clone was observed once. This chain connects TRBV19 to TRBJ1-1, with unresolved D. V lost 1 base and J lost 0, with 6 bases in between. The CDR3 sequence is 14 residues long. The germline V gene has CDR1 LNHDA and CDR2 SQIVND (reference sequence). CDR3 DNA sequence: TGTGCCAGTAGTATAGGTGGGATGAACACTGAAGCTTTCTTT. This codes for CASSIGGMNTEAFF.

The chain couples TRBV6-5 to TRBJ1-1; D is unclear. This CDR3 has 13 residues. Germline V gives CDR1 MNHEY, CDR2 SVGAGI. V lost 2 bases, J lost 3 bases, and 7 bases lay in between. This chain's CDR3 is CASSYQRDTEAFF. DNA for the CDR3: TGTGCCAGCAGTTACCAGAGAGACACTGAAGCTTTCTTT.

The V gene is TRBV5-6, the J gene TRBJ1-5, with D maybe TRBD1 (6 bases). The CDR3 length is 18 residues. Germline CDR1 SGHDT, CDR2 YYEEEE. V was cut by 4 bases and J by 4 bases, with 24 bases left in between. DNA for the CDR3: TGTGCCAGCAGCATCCGGTGGAGGGGGGATTTTTGGAATCAGCCCCAGCATTTT. It specifies CASSIRWRGDFWNQPQHF. Full variable domain (outside the CDR3, taken from reference TRBV5-6 and TRBJ1-5): DAGVTQSPTHLIKTRGQQVTLRCSPKSGHDTVSWYQQALGQGPQFIFQYYEEEERQRGNFPDRFSGHQFPNYSSELNVNALLLGDSALYLCASSIRWRGDFWNQPQHFGDGTRLSIL.

The genes are TRBV7-9 and TRBJ2-5; D is unresolved. Trimming cost V 5 bases and J 5 bases, with 9 bases left between them. Germline V gene lookup returns CDR1 SEHNR and CDR2 FQNEAQ (reference sequence). The CDR3 has 12 residues. CDR3 region: CASSRLVETQYF. The CDR3 DNA reads as TGTGCCAGCAGCCGGCTAGTGGAGACCCAGTACTTC.

The chain joins TRBV10-3 to TRBJ2-7; 10 bases fit TRBD1. Germline V CDR1 and CDR2: ENHRY, SYGVKD. The V and J ends lost 6 bases and 5 bases, in that order; junction bases with no gene match: 7. The CDR3 loop spans 14 amino acids. CDR3 protein: CAISYTGTGDEQYF. As DNA, the CDR3 is TGTGCCATCAGCTATACCGGGACAGGGGACGAGCAGTACTTC.

The V and J genes are TRBV12-3 or TRBV12-4 and TRBJ2-7; weak D call: TRBD2 (6 bases). V dropped 5 bases and J dropped 1 base, with 9 bases sitting between them. The CDR3 is 13 residues long. The CDR3 DNA is TGTGCCAGCAGTCTGGGGGGTTCCTACGAGCAGTACTTC. This translates into CASSLGGSYEQYF.

V is TRBV3-1 (or the pseudogene TRBV3-2) and J is TRBJ2-5; D uncertain. This CDR3 region has 13 residues. Germline assignment: CDR1 LGHDT and CDR2 YNNKEL (reference sequence). Trimming left V 0 bases short and J 5 bases short, with 7 bases between. The CDR3 protein is CASSQDPRETQYF. The CDR3 DNA follows: TGTGCCAGCAGCCAAGATCCCCGGGAGACCCAGTACTTC.

The rearrangement joins TRBV6-5 to TRBJ2-1; D might be TRBD2 (6 bases). V was trimmed by 3 bases and J by 7 bases, leaving 19 bases between them. Germline assignment: CDR1 MNHEY and CDR2 SVGAGI. The CDR3 consists of 16 residues. The CDR3 nucleotides read TGTGCCAGCAGTTATTCGTGGGTAGCGGTAAAGAATGAGCAGTTCTTC. It yields the protein CASSYSWVAVKNEQFF.

The J gene is TRBJ1-4, the V gene TRBV5-5; D is uncertain. CDR1 and CDR2 (germline): SGHKS, YYEKEE (reference sequence). The CDR3 is 13 amino acids. The germline V and J ends were trimmed by 1 base and 5 bases, with 6 bases remaining between them. CDR3 sequence reads: CASSLPGNEKLFF. CDR3 DNA: TGTGCCAGCAGCTTGCCAGGAAATGAAAAACTGTTTTTT. The full variable domain, in which reference TRBV5-5 and TRBJ1-4 provide the parts outside the CDR3, is DAGVTQSPTHLIKTRGQQVTLRCSPISGHKSVSWYQQVLGQGPQFIFQYYEKEERGRGNFPDRFSARQFPNYSSELNVNALLLGDSALYLCASSLPGNEKLFFGSGTQLSVL.

This chain uses TRBV7-2 with TRBJ2-7, with D unclear. The germline V gene has CDR1 SGHTA and CDR2 FQGNSA. The CDR3 is made up of 15 amino acids. Trimming left V 5 bases short and J 6 bases short, with 20 bases between. CDR3 in DNA: TGTGCCAGCAGCGACCGAGATCGGTTAGGCGTCGAGCAGTACTTC. This encodes CASSDRDRLGVEQYF.

This sequence joins TRBV7-3 and TRBJ2-2; D is ambiguous. The CDR3 length is 13 residues. CDR1 SGHTA and CDR2 FQGTGA come from the germline V gene. Trimming removed 6 bases from V and 3 bases from J, with 8 bases in between. The CDR3 sequence is CASRDPYTGELFF. As DNA, the CDR3 is TGTGCCAGCAGAGACCCGTACACCGGGGAGCTGTTTTTT.

The chain recombines TRBV11-2 with TRBJ1-4; D not resolved. The V and J ends lost 0 bases and 5 bases respectively, with 10 bases between them. The CDR3 is made up of 15 amino acids. Germline V CDR1 and CDR2: SGHAT, FQNNGV. Written as DNA, the CDR3 is TGTGCCAGCAGCTTAGAGGCCCGACGGAATGAAAAACTGTTTTTT. Its protein product is CASSLEARRNEKLFF.

This clone is a singleton in its sample. V and J are TRBV7-3 and TRBJ2-2; D possibly corresponds to TRBD2 (5 bases). Per the germline V gene, CDR1 is SGHTA and CDR2 is FQGTGA. V shed 5 bases and J shed 6 bases, with 13 bases lying between them. The CDR3 runs 14 residues. CDR3 in DNA: TGTGCCAGCAGCCCCCGACTAAATCCCGGGGAGCTGTTTTTT. It is translated as CASSPRLNPGELFF.

The chain joins TRBV28 to TRBJ1-1; unclear D gene. Germline assignment: CDR1 MDHEN and CDR2 SYDVKM. Between the trimmed V and J ends, which lost 1 base and 11 bases, there was a span of 8 bases. This CDR3 has 11 residues. The CDR3 DNA reads as TGTGCCAGCAGTTTATTCCGGGAGGCTTTCTTT. Amino acid sequence: CASSLFREAFF. The full variable domain, completed using reference TRBV28 and TRBJ1-1, is DVKVTQSSRYLVKRTGEKVFLECVQDMDHENMFWYRQDPGLGLRLIYFSYDVKMKEKGDIPEGYSVSREKKERFSLILESASTNQTSMYLCASSLFREAFFGQGTRLTVV.

The V call is TRBV5-1, the J call TRBJ2-7; possible D gene TRBD2, 5 bases. V lost 0 bases and J lost 2, with 12 bases in between. The length of the CDR3 is 15 residues. The germline gives CDR1 SGHRS, CDR2 YFSETQ. CDR3 in amino acids: CASSLGGLGTYEQYF. The DNA for the CDR3 is TGCGCCAGCAGCTTGGGAGGGCTCGGGACCTACGAGCAGTACTTC.

The rearrangement joins TRBV7-2 to TRBJ2-7, with 9 positions matching TRBD1. The CDR3 is 15 residues long. Germline V CDR1 and CDR2: SGHTA, FQGNSA. J gave up 3 bases and V 4 bases, and 7 bases lay outside the gene matches. The CDR3 loop is CASSSQTGGSYEQYF. CDR3 DNA sequence: TGTGCCAGCAGCTCTCAGACAGGGGGGAGCTACGAGCAGTACTTC.

The rearrangement links TRBV4-2 to TRBJ1-1; no firm D call. Germline V gene lookup returns CDR1 LGHNA and CDR2 YNFKEQ. The CDR3 spans 11 residues. The germline V and J ends were trimmed by 0 bases and 11 bases, with 7 bases remaining between them. CDR3 sequence: CASSQESSAFF. The CDR3 region has the DNA TGTGCCAGCAGCCAAGAAAGCTCGGCTTTCTTT.

In this sample, this clone turned up a few times. The rearrangement joins TRBV28 to TRBJ1-2; 7 nucleotides line up with TRBD1. With V trimmed by 8 bases and J by 1 base, 13 bases remained unmatched. Germline CDR1 and CDR2: MDHEN and SYDVKM. The CDR3 is made up of 16 amino acids. Written as DNA, the CDR3 is TGTGCCAGCTATGCCGTAGGACAGGTGGTTAACTATGGCTACACCTTC. It codes for CASYAVGQVVNYGYTF.

This clone was picked up a small number of times. The chain links TRBV14 to TRBJ1-2; TRBD1 matches 11 bases. Germline lookup yields CDR1 SGHDN and CDR2 FVKESK. Germline trimming cut 0 bases from V and 2 bases from J; bases unmatched to any gene: 2. The CDR3 loop spans 16 amino acids. The CDR3 is CASSQDWTGGNYGYTF. CDR3 DNA sequence: TGTGCCAGCAGCCAAGATTGGACAGGGGGCAACTATGGCTACACCTTC.

The CDR3, as DNA: TGTGCCAGCAGCTTAGGGCACGGAAAGCAAGAGACCCAGTACTTC. Its protein product is CASSLGHGKQETQYF. J is TRBJ2-5 and V is TRBV7-2; D not resolved. Looked up from germline, CDR1 is SGHTA and CDR2 is FQGNSA. V was cut by 1 base and J by 2 bases, with 11 bases left in between. The CDR3 sequence is 15 residues long.

The chain is built from TRBV6-5 and TRBJ1-5, with D maybe TRBD1 (5 bases). The CDR3 runs 13 residues. V lost 2 bases, J lost 7 bases, and 9 bases lay in between. Germline loops: CDR1 MNHEY, CDR2 SVGAGI. CDR3 protein: CASSYGTEQPQHF. The CDR3 DNA reads as TGTGCCAGCAGTTACGGGACGGAACAGCCCCAGCATTTT.

The rearrangement links TRBV10-3 to TRBJ1-3; D might be TRBD1 (6 bases). The CDR3 spans 13 residues. The V end lost 6 bases, the J end lost 2 bases, and 8 bases lay between the germline ends. From germline, CDR1 is ENHRY and CDR2 SYGVKD. DNA for the CDR3: TGTGCCATCAGCACAGGGACTGGAAACACCATATATTTT. Translation gives CAISTGTGNTIYF.

The V and J genes are TRBV18 and TRBJ2-3, with no clear D. This CDR3 contains 12 residues. CDR1 is KGHSH and CDR2 is LQKENI in the germline V gene. V lost 5 bases and J 4 bases, leaving 7 bases between the germline ends. CDR3 sequence (DNA): TGTGCCAGCTCAACGCCTTCAGATACGCAGTATTTT. Protein sequence: CASSTPSDTQYF.

The chain joins TRBV29-1 to TRBJ1-1; D is perhaps TRBD1 (6 bases). The ends were cut back, 2 bases at V and 4 bases at J, with 14 bases in the middle. The germline V gene encodes CDR1 SQVTM and CDR2 ANQGSEA. The CDR3 totals 14 residues. The CDR3 DNA follows: TGCAGCGTTGAACGCGCAGGGGCCGGCACTGAAGCTTTCTTT. It is translated as CSVERAGAGTEAFF.